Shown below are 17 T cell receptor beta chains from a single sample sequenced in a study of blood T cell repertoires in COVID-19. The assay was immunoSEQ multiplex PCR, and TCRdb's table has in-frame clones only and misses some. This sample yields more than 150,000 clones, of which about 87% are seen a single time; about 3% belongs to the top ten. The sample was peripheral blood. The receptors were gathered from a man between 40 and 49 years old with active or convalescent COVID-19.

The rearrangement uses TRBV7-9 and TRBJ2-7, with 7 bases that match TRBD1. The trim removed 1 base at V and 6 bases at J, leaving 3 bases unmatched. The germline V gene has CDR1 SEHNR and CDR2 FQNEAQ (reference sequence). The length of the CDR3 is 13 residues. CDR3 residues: CASSLVGGGEQYF. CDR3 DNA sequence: TGTGCCAGCAGCTTAGTAGGGGGCGGCGAGCAGTACTTC. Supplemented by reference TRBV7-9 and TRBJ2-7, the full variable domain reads DTGVSQNPRHKITKRGQNVTFRCDPISEHNRLYWYRQTLGQGPEFLTYFQNEAQLEKSRLLSDRFSAERPKGSFSTLEIQRTEQGDSAMYLCASSLVGGGEQYFGPGTRLTVT.

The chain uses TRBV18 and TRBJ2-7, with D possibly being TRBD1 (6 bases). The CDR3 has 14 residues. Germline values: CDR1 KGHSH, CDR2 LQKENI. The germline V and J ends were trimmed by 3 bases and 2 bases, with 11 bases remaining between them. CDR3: CASSPHPGAYEQYF. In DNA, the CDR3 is TGTGCCAGCTCACCGCACCCAGGGGCCTACGAGCAGTACTTC.

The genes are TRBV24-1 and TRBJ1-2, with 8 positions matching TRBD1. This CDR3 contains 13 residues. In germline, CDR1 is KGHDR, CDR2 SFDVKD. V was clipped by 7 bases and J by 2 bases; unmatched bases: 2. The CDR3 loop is CATRGQANYGYTF. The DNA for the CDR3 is TGTGCCACCAGGGGACAGGCGAACTATGGCTACACCTTC.

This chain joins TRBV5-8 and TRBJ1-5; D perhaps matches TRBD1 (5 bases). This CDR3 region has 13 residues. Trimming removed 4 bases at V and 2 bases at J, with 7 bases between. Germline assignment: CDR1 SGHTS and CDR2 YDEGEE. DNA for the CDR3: TGTGCCAGCAGCGTACAGGGCAATCAGCCCCAGCATTTT. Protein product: CASSVQGNQPQHF.

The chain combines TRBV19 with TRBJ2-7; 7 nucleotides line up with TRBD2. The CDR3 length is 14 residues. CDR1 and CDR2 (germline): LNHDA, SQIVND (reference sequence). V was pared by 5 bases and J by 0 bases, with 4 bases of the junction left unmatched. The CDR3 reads CASSSTGGSYEQYF. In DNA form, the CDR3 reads TGTGCCAGTAGTTCAACGGGGGGCTCCTACGAGCAGTACTTC.

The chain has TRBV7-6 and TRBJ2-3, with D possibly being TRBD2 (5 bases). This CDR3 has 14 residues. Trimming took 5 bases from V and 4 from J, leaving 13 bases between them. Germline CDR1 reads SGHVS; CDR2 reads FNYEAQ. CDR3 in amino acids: CASSRTSSPDTQYF. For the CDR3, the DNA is TGTGCCAGCAGCCGTACTAGTTCTCCAGATACGCAGTATTTT.

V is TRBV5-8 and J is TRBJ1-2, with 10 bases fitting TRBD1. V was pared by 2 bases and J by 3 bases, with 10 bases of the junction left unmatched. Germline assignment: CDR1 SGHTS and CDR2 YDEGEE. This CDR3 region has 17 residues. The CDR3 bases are TGTGCCAGCAGCTTCGTAGGGACAGGGGCCTCCTACTATGGCTACACCTTC. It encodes CASSFVGTGASYYGYTF.

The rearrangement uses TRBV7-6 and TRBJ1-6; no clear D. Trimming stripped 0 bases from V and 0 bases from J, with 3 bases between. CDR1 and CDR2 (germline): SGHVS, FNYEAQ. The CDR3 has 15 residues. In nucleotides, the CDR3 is TGTGCCAGCAGCTTAGCCAGCTCCTATAATTCACCCCTCCACTTT. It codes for CASSLASSYNSPLHF.

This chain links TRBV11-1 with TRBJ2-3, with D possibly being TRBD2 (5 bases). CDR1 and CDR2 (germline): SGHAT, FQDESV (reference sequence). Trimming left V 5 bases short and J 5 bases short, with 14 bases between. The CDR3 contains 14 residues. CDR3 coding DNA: TGTGCCAGCAGCCAGACAAATCGGGGAGATACGCAGTATTTT. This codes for CASSQTNRGDTQYF.

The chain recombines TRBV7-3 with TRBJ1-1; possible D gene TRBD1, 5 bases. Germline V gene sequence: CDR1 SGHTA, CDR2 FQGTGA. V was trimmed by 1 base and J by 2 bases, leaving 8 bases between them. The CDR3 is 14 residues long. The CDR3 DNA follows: TGTGCCAGCAGCTTAAACGGACAAAACACTGAAGCTTTCTTT. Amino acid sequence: CASSLNGQNTEAFF.

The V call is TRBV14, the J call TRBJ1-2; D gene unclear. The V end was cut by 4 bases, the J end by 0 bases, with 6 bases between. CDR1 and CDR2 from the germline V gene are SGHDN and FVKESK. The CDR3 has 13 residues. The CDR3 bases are TGTGCCAGCAGCCCTATGCCTAACTATGGCTACACCTTC. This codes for CASSPMPNYGYTF.

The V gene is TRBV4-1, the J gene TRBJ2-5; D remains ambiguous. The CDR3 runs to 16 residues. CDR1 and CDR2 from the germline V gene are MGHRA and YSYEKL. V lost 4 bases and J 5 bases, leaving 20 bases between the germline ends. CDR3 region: CASSPRLGGREETQYF. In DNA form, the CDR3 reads TGCGCCAGCAGCCCACGGCTTGGCGGTCGAGAGGAGACCCAGTACTTC.

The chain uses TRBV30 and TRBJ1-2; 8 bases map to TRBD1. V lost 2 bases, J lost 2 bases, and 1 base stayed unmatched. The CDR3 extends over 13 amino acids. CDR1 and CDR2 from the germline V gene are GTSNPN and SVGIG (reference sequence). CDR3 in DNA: TGTGCCTGGAGTCGGACAGGGAACTATGGCTACACCTTC. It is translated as CAWSRTGNYGYTF.

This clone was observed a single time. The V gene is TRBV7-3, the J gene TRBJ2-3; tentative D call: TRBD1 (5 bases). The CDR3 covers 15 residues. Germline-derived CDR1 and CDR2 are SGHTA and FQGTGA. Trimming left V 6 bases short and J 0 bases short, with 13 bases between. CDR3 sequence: CASSPIGVSTDTQYF. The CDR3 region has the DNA TGTGCCAGCAGTCCAATAGGGGTTAGCACAGATACGCAGTATTTT.

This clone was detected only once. The CDR3 sequence: CASSQGTVINQPQHF. For the CDR3, the DNA is TGTGCCAGCAGCCAAGGGACAGTAATCAATCAGCCCCAGCATTTT. J is TRBJ1-5 and V is TRBV3-1 (or the pseudogene TRBV3-2); TRBD1 might be the D (6 bases). V dropped 1 base and J dropped 3 bases, with 10 bases sitting between them. This CDR3 spans 15 amino acids. Germline V lookup: CDR1 LGHDT, CDR2 YNNKEL (reference sequence).

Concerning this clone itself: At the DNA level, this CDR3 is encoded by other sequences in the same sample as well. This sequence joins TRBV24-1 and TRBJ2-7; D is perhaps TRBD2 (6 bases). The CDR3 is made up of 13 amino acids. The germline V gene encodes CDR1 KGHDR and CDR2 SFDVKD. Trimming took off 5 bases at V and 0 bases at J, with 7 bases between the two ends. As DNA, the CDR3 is TGTGCCACCAGTGCCGGGGGCTCCTACGAGCAGTACTTC. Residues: CATSAGGSYEQYF.

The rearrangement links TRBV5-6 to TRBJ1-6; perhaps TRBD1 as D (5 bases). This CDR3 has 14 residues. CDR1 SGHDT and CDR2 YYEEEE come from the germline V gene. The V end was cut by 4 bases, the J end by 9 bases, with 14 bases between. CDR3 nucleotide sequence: TGTGCCAGCAGCACCTACAAGACAGCTTCACCCCTCCACTTT. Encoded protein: CASSTYKTASPLHF. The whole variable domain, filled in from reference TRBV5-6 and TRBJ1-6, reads DAGVTQSPTHLIKTRGQQVTLRCSPKSGHDTVSWYQQALGQGPQFIFQYYEEEERQRGNFPDRFSGHQFPNYSSELNVNALLLGDSALYLCASSTYKTASPLHFGNGTRLTVT.